In its sample, the clone carrying this T cell receptor beta chain was seen a few times. TCRdb itself ran the RT-PCR reads through MiXCR, one entry per CDR3 protein. The repertoire has about 230,000 distinct CDR3 sequences, 13% to 15% of them found once; the top ten carry 11%. The sample comes from a study of patients and donors after allogeneic stem cell transplantation. CDR3 length equals 15 residues. The V gene end was trimmed by 5 bases and the J gene end by 5 bases; junction bases not matched to a gene: 10. Looked up from germline, CDR1 is ENHRY and CDR2 is SYGVKD. This TCR was recovered from a human donor who was either an allogeneic HSCT recipient or a stem cell or donor lymphocyte infusion donor (not recorded which). It is not recorded whose cells these are; they may come from a transplant donor. The specimen sequenced was blood, either unsorted or a sorted T cell fraction (not recorded which). The genes are TRBV10-3 and TRBJ2-7; TRBD1 aligns across 9 bases. CDR3 sequence reads: CAISSSGTGYHEQYF. CDR3 DNA sequence: TGTGCCATCAGTTCATCCGGGACAGGGTACCACGAGCAGTACTTC.